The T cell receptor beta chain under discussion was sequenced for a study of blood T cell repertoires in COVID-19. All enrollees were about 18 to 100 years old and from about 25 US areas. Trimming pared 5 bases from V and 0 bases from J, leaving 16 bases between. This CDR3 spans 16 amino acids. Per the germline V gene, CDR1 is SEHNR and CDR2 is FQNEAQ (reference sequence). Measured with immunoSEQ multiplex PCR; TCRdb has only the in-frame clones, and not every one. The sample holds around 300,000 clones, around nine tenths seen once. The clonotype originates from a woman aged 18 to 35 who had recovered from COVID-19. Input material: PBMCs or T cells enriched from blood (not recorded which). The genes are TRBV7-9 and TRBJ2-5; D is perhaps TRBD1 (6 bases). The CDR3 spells CASSPRQAEYQETQYF. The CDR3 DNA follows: TGTGCCAGCAGCCCACGACAGGCCGAGTACCAAGAGACCCAGTACTTC.